The present T cell receptor beta chain was sequenced within a study of blood T cell repertoires in COVID-19. Overall study: The United States, Italy and Spain supplied acute and convalescent COVID-19 samples. T cells, B-cell-depleted T cells, or PBMCs provided the cDNA or gDNA that served as material.

Looked up from germline, CDR1 is SGHDT and CDR2 is YYEEEE. V shed 4 bases and J 8 bases; nucleotides not matched to a gene: 18. The CDR3 is 19 amino acids. In the authors' workflow: Amplifying reference gene primers gave estimates of nucleated cell counts. The assay was immunoSEQ multiplex PCR, and TCRdb's table has in-frame clones only and misses some. That table is the source of V, J and clone size, and D and trimming were worked out from the DNA. The sample lists under 200,000 clones, around 77% occurring once. The rearrangement uses TRBV5-6 and TRBJ2-1; 13 nucleotides agree with TRBD2. The source of this sequence is a man between 60 and 75 years old with active or convalescent COVID-19. The sample comprised peripheral blood. CDR3 protein: CASSPGTGFGLAGVHEQFF. DNA for the CDR3: TGTGCCAGCAGCCCGGGGACAGGGTTTGGACTAGCGGGAGTCCATGAGCAGTTCTTC.